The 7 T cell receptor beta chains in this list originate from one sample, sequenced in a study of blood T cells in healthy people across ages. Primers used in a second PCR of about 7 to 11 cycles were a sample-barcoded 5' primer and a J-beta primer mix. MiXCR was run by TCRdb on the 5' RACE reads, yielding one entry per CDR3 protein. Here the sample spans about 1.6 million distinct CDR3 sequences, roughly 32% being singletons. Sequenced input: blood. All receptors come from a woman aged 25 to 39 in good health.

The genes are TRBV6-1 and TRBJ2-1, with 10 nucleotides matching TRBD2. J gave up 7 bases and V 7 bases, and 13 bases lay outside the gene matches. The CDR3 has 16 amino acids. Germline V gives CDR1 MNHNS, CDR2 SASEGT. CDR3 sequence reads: CASIKGVAGGTNEQFF. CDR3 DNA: TGTGCCAGCATCAAAGGGGTAGCGGGGGGCACAAATGAGCAGTTCTTC.

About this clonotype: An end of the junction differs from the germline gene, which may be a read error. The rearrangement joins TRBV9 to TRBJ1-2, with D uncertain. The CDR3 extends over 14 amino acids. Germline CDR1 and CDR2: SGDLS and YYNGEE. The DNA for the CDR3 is TGTGCCAGCAGCTCCGGGAGAGTGGACTATGGCTGCACCTTC. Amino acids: CASSSGRVDYGCTF.

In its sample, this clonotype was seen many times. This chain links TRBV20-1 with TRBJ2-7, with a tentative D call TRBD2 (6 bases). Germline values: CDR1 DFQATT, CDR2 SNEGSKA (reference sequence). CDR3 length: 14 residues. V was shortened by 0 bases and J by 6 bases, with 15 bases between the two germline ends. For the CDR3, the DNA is TGCAGTGCTAGAGATCCCCGAGCGGGCGCCGAGCAGTACTTC. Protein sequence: CSARDPRAGAEQYF.

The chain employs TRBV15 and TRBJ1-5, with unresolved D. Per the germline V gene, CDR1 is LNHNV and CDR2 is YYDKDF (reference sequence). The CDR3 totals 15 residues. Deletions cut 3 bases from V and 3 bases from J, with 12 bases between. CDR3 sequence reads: CATSRRESNNQPQHF. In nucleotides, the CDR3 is TGTGCCACCAGCAGGAGGGAGAGCAACAATCAGCCCCAGCATTTT.

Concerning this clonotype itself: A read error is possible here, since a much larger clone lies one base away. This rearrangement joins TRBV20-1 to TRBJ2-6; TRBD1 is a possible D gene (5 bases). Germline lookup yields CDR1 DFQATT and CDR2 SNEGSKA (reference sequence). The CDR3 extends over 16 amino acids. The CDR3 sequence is CSARDPDNSGANVLIF. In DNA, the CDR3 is TGCAGTGCTAGAGATCCCGACAACTCTGGGGCCAACGTCCTGATTTTC.

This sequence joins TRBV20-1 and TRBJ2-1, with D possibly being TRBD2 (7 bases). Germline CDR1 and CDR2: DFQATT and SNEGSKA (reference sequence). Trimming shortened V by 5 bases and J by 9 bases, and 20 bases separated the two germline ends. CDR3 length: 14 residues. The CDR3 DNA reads TGCAGTGCTGGGAGGGGGGGGCTCGCTGGTGAGCAGTTCTTC. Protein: CSAGRGGLAGEQFF.

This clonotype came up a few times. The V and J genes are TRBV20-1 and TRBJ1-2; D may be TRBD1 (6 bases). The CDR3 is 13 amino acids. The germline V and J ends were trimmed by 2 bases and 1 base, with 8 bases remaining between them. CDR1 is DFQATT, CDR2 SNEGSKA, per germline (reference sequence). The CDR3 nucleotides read TGCAGTGCTAGACAGGGGAATAACTATGGCTACACCTTC. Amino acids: CSARQGNNYGYTF.